This TCR beta chain was documented in a study of blood T cells in healthy people across ages. Study-wide results and limits: Donors of long life had a larger count of naive CD4+ cells and greater diversity than aged donors. Correlation between TCR beta diversity and naive T cell percentage was strong.

The CDR3 runs 15 residues. Germline CDR1 MDHEN, CDR2 SYDVKM. Between the trimmed V and J ends, which lost 7 bases and 0 bases, there was a span of 15 bases. Isolated PBMCs totaled at least 6.5 million in each sample. Per sample, no less than 5.5 micrograms of total RNA were extracted. Regarding this clonotype: The target antigen is unknown.

Primers used in a second PCR of about 7 to 12 cycles were a sample-barcoded 5' primer and a J-beta primer mix. One entry per CDR3 protein results from TCRdb running MiXCR on the 5' RACE reads. The sample shows about 1.5 million distinct CDR3 sequences, under 55% of them seen only once. The sequenced material came from blood. The chain employs TRBV28 and TRBJ1-1, with no clear D. This receptor was identified in a woman between 18 and 29 years old in good health. The CDR3 bases are TGTGCCAGCACCTTTATAATGGGGTTGAACACTGAAGCTTTCTTT. Translated, it gives CASTFIMGLNTEAFF.